The source of this TCR beta chain is a study of T cells in Graves' hyperthyroidism and ophthalmopathy (dated by TCRdb to between 2018 and 2021). Notes on the research overall: To identify TCR V-J signatures that set the groups apart, the researchers used a discovery cohort of more than 95 patients, made up of roughly 45 with Graves' ophthalmopathy and around 58 with stable Graves' hyperthyroidism. An independent validation cohort of around 19 hyperthyroidism patients and about 15 patients who later progressed to ophthalmopathy tested prospective prediction of ophthalmopathy. The 100 discovery patients were randomly split 7:3 into training and test sets. Thyroid tissue and blood T-cell repertoires from roughly six Graves' hyperthyroidism patients were also compared in the study. Following sampling, methimazole starting at 30 mg daily was given to hyperthyroidism patients, and high-dose intravenous methylprednisolone was given to ophthalmopathy patients. According to the paper, TCR Vbeta CDR3 sequencing was carried out on about 140 peripheral blood samples, which came from some 41 ophthalmopathy, roughly 75 hyperthyroidism and around 17 progressor patients.

The TCR beta CDR3 regions were amplified from the RNA transcripts. A first-round RT-PCR of the TCR CDR3 used the HTBI primer set with the Qiagen OneStep RT-PCR kit. A second multiplex PCR round built the libraries, followed by size selection and purification. The libraries were sequenced on an Illumina HiSeq2000 using paired-end 100 bp reads. On the authors' methods: SOAPnuke was used to process the raw data, with reads discarded if the reads contained adapters or uncalled bases, had a mean Phred below 15, or lacked an exact constant-primer or identifier match. High-quality paired reads were merged with COPE v1.2.5, and unique nucleotide sequences were defined as clonotypes. MiTCR v1.1 was used to align clonotypes to the IMGT TRBV, TRBD and TRBJ reference segments. The analysis was restricted to V-J combinations with a frequency above 0.0001, which together covered 99% to 99.2% of the repertoires. The TCS score was defined as the ratio of F50 (clonal expansion) to E x V (chaos), calculated using BLOSUM62-based TCRdist between CDR3 peptides within each V-J. Welch's t-statistics and random forest reduced fewer than 550 V-J features to around 14, which were used in a naive Bayes classifier (R e1071). The Morisita-Horn index was used to measure how similar the thyroid and blood repertoires were. TCRdb itself trimmed the public reads at Q25 with fastp, ran MiXCR and retained productive beta chains. All rows with the same CDR3 protein become a single entry with the most common DNA and genes. The V and J calls, along with clone size, are taken from TCRdb and not from the paper's own processing. The sample data list roughly 500,000 distinct CDR3 sequences, and 40% to 55% of these were observed just once. The ten largest clones capture around 47% of the sample.

Study-wide findings and limitations: Blood samples also contained most of the expanded thyroid clonotypes (frequency above 0.001), which suggests that blood repertoires may reflect thyroid immune responses. No statistical method was used to fix the sample size in advance, and group allocation was not hidden from the investigators. Ophthalmopathy was separated from stable hyperthyroidism by a 13 V-J signature model, with over 85% sensitivity and 81% to 82% specificity obtained in cross-validation and 80%/75% obtained in testing. In validation, the model predicted progression to ophthalmopathy a median of roughly 6.1 months before onset, with about 71% sensitivity and nearly 75% specificity.

This clonotype was detected many times. There is no known antigen for this receptor. No base quality information exists; no much larger clone differs at one position. Exclusion was applied to patients with uncontrolled infections, other autoimmune diseases, pregnancy or lactation. Diagnoses were established on the basis of clinical symptoms, serum thyroxine and TRAb, thyroid ultrasound, and orbital computed tomography. Total RNA was extracted with Trizol reagent, and quality was checked on an Agilent 2100 Bioanalyzer. Sequences were obtained from peripheral blood or thyroid tissue (not recorded which). The origin of this receptor is an adult woman with Graves' disease, either hyperthyroidism or ophthalmopathy (not recorded which).

The DNA is TGTGCCAGCAGCTTGTGGGACAGAAGCAATCAGCCCCAGCATTTT. It specifies CASSLWDRSNQPQHF. The chain is encoded by TRBV7-2 joined to TRBJ1-5; 7 junctional bases match TRBD1. The CDR3 contains 15 residues, cysteine and phenylalanine counted. CDR3 DNA is the only sequence kept; it has 45 bases, read in frame from the first base. V trim: 3 bases; J trim: 1 base; unmatched bases: 3. The germline V gene provides CDR1 SGHTA and CDR2 FQGNSA.